This passage covers 16 T cell receptor beta chains from one sample sequenced in a study of cytomegalovirus exposure and HLA in healthy donors. The PCR employed 60 Vbeta primers together with 13 Jbeta primers. Profiling relied on immunoSEQ multiplex PCR, and the TCRdb table lists in-frame clones only, not all of them. Counted here are about 160,000 clones, around three quarters occurring once; the ten biggest clones make up approximately 7.1%. Sequencing input: PBMCs. The receptors were sampled from a man aged 40-50 years in good health and CMV-seropositive.

The rearrangement uses TRBV7-2 and TRBJ1-5; D is possibly TRBD1 (5 bases). The CDR3 has 15 residues. Germline V gene sequence: CDR1 SGHTA, CDR2 FQGNSA. V was trimmed by 5 bases and J by 7 bases, leaving 18 bases between them. The CDR3 DNA sequence: TGTGCCAGCAGCCCTGGTGCAGGGCAAGGGCAGCCCCAGCATTTT. Its protein is CASSPGAGQGQPQHF.

The chain has TRBV9 and TRBJ1-6, with D unresolved. Trimming took 3 bases from V and 7 from J, leaving 5 bases between them. The CDR3 runs to 12 residues. CDR1 and CDR2 from the germline V gene are SGDLS and YYNGEE. CDR3 protein: CASSDINSPLHF. The CDR3 DNA sequence: TGTGCCAGCAGCGACATAAATTCACCCCTCCACTTT.

The V and J genes are TRBV4-2 and TRBJ1-1; unclear D gene. This CDR3 spans 13 amino acids. V was clipped by 0 bases and J by 11 bases, with 13 bases between them. Looked up from germline, CDR1 is LGHNA and CDR2 is YNFKEQ. In DNA form, the CDR3 reads TGTGCCAGCAGCCAAGATGCCGGGAGGGAGGCTTTCTTT. Protein product: CASSQDAGREAFF.

CDR3 in amino acids: CASSPSGVSTYEQYF. CDR3 nucleotides: TGTGCCAGCAGCCCGAGCGGGGTTTCTACCTACGAGCAGTACTTC. The V and J genes are TRBV7-2 and TRBJ2-7, with 7 bases fitting TRBD2. The CDR3 sequence is 15 residues long. Per germline, CDR1 SGHTA and CDR2 FQGNSA. Losses at the gene ends were 5 bases for V and 2 bases for J; bases not matched to a gene: 9. The full variable domain, rest sourced from reference TRBV7-2 and TRBJ2-7, is GAGVSQSPSNKVTEKGKDVELRCDPISGHTALYWYRQSLGQGLEFLIYFQGNSAPDKSGLPSDRFSAERTGGSVSTLTIQRTQQEDSAVYLCASSPSGVSTYEQYFGPGTRLTVT.

The chain combines TRBV9 with TRBJ2-7, with 9 bases lining up with TRBD1. With 0 bases clipped from V and 5 bases from J, the junction kept 6 bases outside the gene matches. CDR1 SGDLS and CDR2 YYNGEE come from the germline V gene. This CDR3 has 15 residues. CDR3 residues: CASSVGRDRVHEQYF. CDR3 in DNA: TGTGCCAGCAGCGTAGGGAGGGACAGGGTCCACGAGCAGTACTTC.

In this sample, this clone turned up a few times. The V gene is TRBV30, the J gene TRBJ1-6; TRBD1 aligns across 9 bases. The V segment lost 0 bases and the J segment 7 bases; nucleotides outside the gene matches: 7. The germline V gene encodes CDR1 GTSNPN and CDR2 SVGIG (reference sequence). This CDR3 comprises 16 residues. CDR3 region: CAWSVGWTGVNSPLHF. The CDR3 bases are TGTGCCTGGAGTGTGGGCTGGACAGGGGTAAATTCACCCCTCCACTTT. Complete variable domain (other parts from reference TRBV30 and TRBJ1-6): SQTIHQWPATLVQPVGSPLSLECTVEGTSNPNLYWYRQAAGRGLQLLFYSVGIGQISSEVPQNLSASRPQDRQFILSSKKLLLSDSGFYLCAWSVGWTGVNSPLHFGNGTRLTVT.

This rearrangement joins TRBV5-1 to TRBJ2-7, with 7 positions matching TRBD2. Germline V gene lookup returns CDR1 SGHRS and CDR2 YFSETQ. J gave up 1 base and V 5 bases, and 6 bases lay outside the gene matches. The CDR3 is 14 residues long. CDR3 sequence (DNA): TGCGCCAGCAGTCGGGAGGCAACGTCCTACGAGCAGTACTTC. Protein product: CASSREATSYEQYF.

The chain recombines TRBV6-4 with TRBJ2-3; 12 bases line up with TRBD1. Trimming at V came to 2 bases and at J to 4 bases, leaving 1 base not matched to a gene. Germline loops: CDR1 MRHNA, CDR2 SNTAGT. This CDR3 is built from 15 residues. CDR3 DNA sequence: TGTGCCAGCAGTGACGGGACAGGGGGCGCAGATACGCAGTATTTT. Translation gives CASSDGTGGADTQYF.

This clone was observed a handful of times. V is TRBV2 and J is TRBJ2-7; 9 bases agree with TRBD1. The CDR3 sequence is 15 residues long. V was clipped by 1 base and J by 5 bases; unmatched bases: 6. CDR1 is SNHLY, CDR2 FYNNEI, per germline. The CDR3 sequence is CASSEDRGPRDEQYF. CDR3 bases: TGTGCCAGCAGTGAAGACAGGGGGCCGAGGGACGAGCAGTACTTC.

Remarks on this clone: The sample holds other DNA sequences that translate to the same CDR3. This chain joins TRBV11-2 and TRBJ1-2; D remains unclear. Trimming stripped 1 base from V and 6 bases from J, with 9 bases between. The CDR3 sequence is 13 residues long. The germline V gene encodes CDR1 SGHAT and CDR2 FQNNGV. As DNA, the CDR3 is TGTGCCAGCAGCTTAGTTCCGGGGAATGGCTACACCTTC. Translation: CASSLVPGNGYTF.

This sequence joins TRBV7-6 and TRBJ2-3; 10 bases are a match to TRBD2. The CDR3 sequence is 18 residues long. From germline, CDR1 is SGHVS and CDR2 FNYEAQ. The junction had 11 bases not matched to a gene; V was cut back by 1 base and J by 4 bases. This CDR3 is CASSLGIIAGGSSDTQYF. The CDR3 nucleotides are TGTGCCAGCAGCTTAGGAATTATAGCGGGGGGTTCGTCAGATACGCAGTATTTT.

V gene TRBV4-3 combines with J gene TRBJ2-7, with D perhaps matching TRBD2 (5 bases). The V end was cut by 1 base, the J end by 6 bases, with 10 bases between. This CDR3 has 13 residues. The germline V gene encodes CDR1 LGHNA and CDR2 YSLEER. In DNA form, the CDR3 reads TGCGCCAGCAGCCAAGGAAGCGGCGGCGAGCAGTACTTC. It translates to CASSQGSGGEQYF.

CDR3 sequence reads: CASSYMGASNQPQHF. CDR3 in DNA: TGTGCCAGCAGTTATATGGGGGCAAGCAATCAGCCCCAGCATTTT. This chain uses TRBV6-6 with TRBJ1-5, with D possibly matching TRBD1 (6 bases). Per germline, CDR1 MNHNY and CDR2 SVGAGI (reference sequence). The CDR3 contains 15 residues. The V gene lost 3 bases and the J gene lost 1 base, with 10 bases spanning the gap.

This clone was recorded only once. V and J are TRBV6-6 and TRBJ1-2; TRBD1 might be the D (6 bases). The germline V gene encodes CDR1 MNHNY and CDR2 SVGAGI (reference sequence). This CDR3 contains 14 residues. The germline V and J ends were trimmed by 4 bases and 5 bases, with 14 bases remaining between them. CDR3 sequence (DNA): TGTGCCAGCAGTTCCTCCGGGGGGGCGTATGGCTACACCTTC. As protein: CASSSSGGAYGYTF.

The V and J genes are TRBV4-3 and TRBJ1-6; tentative D call: TRBD1 (5 bases). V was shortened by 4 bases and J by 10 bases, with 17 bases between the two germline ends. The CDR3 sequence is 15 residues long. Germline loops: CDR1 LGHNA, CDR2 YSLEER. CDR3 protein: CASSLEGTGKSPLHF. The DNA for the CDR3 is TGCGCCAGCAGCCTAGAAGGGACTGGAAAATCACCCCTCCACTTT.

This clone was detected only a few times. The chain is built from TRBV7-2 and TRBJ2-1; no clear D gene. Deletions cut 4 bases from V and 7 bases from J, with 11 bases between. The length of the CDR3 is 13 residues. CDR1 SGHTA and CDR2 FQGNSA come from the germline V gene. As DNA, the CDR3 is TGTGCCAGCAGCTATTCTCAGGCTAATGAGCAGTTCTTC. This encodes CASSYSQANEQFF.